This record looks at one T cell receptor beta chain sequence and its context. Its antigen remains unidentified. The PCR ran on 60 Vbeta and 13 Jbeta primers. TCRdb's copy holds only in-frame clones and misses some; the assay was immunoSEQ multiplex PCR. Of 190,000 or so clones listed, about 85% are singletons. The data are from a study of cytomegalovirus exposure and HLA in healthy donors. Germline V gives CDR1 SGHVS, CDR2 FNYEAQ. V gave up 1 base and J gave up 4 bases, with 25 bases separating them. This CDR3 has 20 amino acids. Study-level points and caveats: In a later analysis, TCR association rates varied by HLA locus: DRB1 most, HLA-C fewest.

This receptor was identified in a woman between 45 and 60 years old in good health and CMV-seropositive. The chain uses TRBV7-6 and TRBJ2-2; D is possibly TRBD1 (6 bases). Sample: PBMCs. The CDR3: CASSLGQAGLPQGSTGELFF. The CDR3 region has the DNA TGTGCCAGCAGCTTAGGACAGGCGGGCCTCCCCCAGGGGAGCACCGGGGAGCTGTTTTTT.